What follows is one T cell receptor beta chain and its context. The sample belongs to a study of T cell responses to AZD1222 COVID-19 vaccine. On the study more broadly: Pooling covered second doses at about 4 or about 12 weeks.

Sequencing used immunoSEQ multiplex PCR; TCRdb keeps in-frame clones, though not all of them. The table records about 170,000 clones, 93% of them present only once. The CDR3 is 14 residues long. The germline gives CDR1 SGHAT, CDR2 FQNNGV. The V gene lost 1 base and the J gene lost 1 base, with 7 bases spanning the gap. The starting material was peripheral blood, obtained on day 0 of AZD1222 vaccination. The sequence was collected from an adult in good health. The chain is built from TRBV11-2 and TRBJ1-1; no clear D gene. The CDR3 loop is CASSLVLRNTEAFF. The CDR3 DNA sequence: TGTGCCAGCAGCTTAGTTCTCCGGAACACTGAAGCTTTCTTT.